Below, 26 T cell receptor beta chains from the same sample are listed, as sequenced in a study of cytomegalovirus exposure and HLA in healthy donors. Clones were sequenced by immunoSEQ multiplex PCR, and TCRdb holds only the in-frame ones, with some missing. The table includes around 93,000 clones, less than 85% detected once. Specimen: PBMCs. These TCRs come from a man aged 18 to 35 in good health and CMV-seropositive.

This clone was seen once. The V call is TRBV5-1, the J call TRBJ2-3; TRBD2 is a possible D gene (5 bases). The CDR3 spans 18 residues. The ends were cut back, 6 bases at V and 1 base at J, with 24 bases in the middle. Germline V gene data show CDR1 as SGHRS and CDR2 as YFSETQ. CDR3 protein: CASNLGRGTLRGTDTQYF. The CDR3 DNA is TGCGCCAGCAATTTGGGCAGAGGAACTTTGAGGGGCACAGATACGCAGTATTTT.

The CDR3 sequence: CALTAGGHQNTEAFF. The CDR3 DNA sequence: TGTGCTTTAACGGCGGGGGGACACCAGAACACTGAAGCTTTCTTT. The chain carries TRBV30 and TRBJ1-1, with TRBD1 as a possible D gene (6 bases). CDR1 and CDR2 (germline): GTSNPN, SVGIG (reference sequence). This CDR3 spans 15 amino acids. Looking up the rest from reference TRBV30 and TRBJ1-1 gives the full variable domain: SQTIHQWPATLVQPVGSPLSLECTVEGTSNPNLYWYRQAAGRGLQLLFYSVGIGQISSEVPQNLSASRPQDRQFILSSKKLLLSDSGFYLCALTAGGHQNTEAFFGQGTRLTVV.

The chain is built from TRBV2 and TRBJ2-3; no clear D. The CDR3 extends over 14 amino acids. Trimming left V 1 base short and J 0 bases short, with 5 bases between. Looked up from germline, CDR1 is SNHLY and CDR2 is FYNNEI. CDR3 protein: CASSEVTSTDTQYF. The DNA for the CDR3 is TGTGCCAGCAGTGAAGTGACTAGCACAGATACGCAGTATTTT.

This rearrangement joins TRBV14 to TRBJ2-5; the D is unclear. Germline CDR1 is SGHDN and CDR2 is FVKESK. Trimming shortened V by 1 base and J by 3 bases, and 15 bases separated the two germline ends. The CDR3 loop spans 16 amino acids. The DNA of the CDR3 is TGTGCCAGCAGCCAAGCTCGTTGGCTCGAGGAAGAGACCCAGTACTTC. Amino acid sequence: CASSQARWLEEETQYF.

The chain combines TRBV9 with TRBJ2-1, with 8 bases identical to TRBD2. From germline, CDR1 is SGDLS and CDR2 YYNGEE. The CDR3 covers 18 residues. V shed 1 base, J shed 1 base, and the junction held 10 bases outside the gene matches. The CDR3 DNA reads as TGTGCCAGCAGCGTAATGAGTAGCGGGACCGGGTCCTACAATGAGCAGTTCTTC. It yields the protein CASSVMSSGTGSYNEQFF. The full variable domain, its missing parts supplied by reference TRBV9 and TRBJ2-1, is DSGVTQTPKHLITATGQRVTLRCSPRSGDLSVYWYQQSLDQGLQFLIQYYNGEERAKGNILERFSAQQFPDLHSELNLSSLELGDSALYFCASSVMSSGTGSYNEQFFGPGTRLTVL.

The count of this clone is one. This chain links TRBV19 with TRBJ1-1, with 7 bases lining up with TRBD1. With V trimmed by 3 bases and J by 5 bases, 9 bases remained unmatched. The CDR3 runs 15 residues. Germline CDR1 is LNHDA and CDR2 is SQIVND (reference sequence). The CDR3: CASSIPRGVRTEAFF. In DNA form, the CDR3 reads TGTGCCAGTAGTATCCCCAGGGGGGTGAGGACTGAAGCTTTCTTT.

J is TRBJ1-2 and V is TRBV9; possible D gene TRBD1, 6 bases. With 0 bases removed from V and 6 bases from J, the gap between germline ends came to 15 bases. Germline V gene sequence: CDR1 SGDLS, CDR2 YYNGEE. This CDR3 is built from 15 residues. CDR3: CASSVEAGEGNGYTF. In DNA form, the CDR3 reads TGTGCCAGCAGCGTAGAGGCAGGGGAAGGGAATGGCTACACCTTC.

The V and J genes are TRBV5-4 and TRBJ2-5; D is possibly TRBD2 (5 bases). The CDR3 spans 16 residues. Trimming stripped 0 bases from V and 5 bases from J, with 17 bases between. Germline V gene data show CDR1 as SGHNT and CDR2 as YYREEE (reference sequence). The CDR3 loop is CASSLASLAWRETQYF. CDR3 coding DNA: TGTGCCAGCAGCTTGGCGTCTCTAGCATGGCGTGAGACCCAGTACTTC.

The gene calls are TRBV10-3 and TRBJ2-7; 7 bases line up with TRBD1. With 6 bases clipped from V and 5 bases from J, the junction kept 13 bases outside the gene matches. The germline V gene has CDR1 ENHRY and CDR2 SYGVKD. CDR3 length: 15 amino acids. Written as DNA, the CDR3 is TGTGCCATCAGGACCTCGACAGGGACGAACGACGAGCAGTACTTC. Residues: CAIRTSTGTNDEQYF.

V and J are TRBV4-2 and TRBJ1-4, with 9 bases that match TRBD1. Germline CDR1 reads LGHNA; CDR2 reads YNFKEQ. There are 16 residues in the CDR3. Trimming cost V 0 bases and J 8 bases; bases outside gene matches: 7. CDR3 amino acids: CASSQDRTGVGEKLFF. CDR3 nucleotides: TGTGCCAGCAGCCAAGATCGGACAGGGGTGGGGGAAAAACTGTTTTTT.

The CDR3 nucleotides read TGCGCCAGCAGCCAAGAGGGGGGTGCCCTCTCTGGGGCCAACGTCCTGACTTTC. Amino acids: CASSQEGGALSGANVLTF. The V and J genes are TRBV4-1 and TRBJ2-6, with D maybe TRBD2 (6 bases). Germline V gene sequence: CDR1 MGHRA, CDR2 YSYEKL. Trimming took 0 bases from V and 0 from J, leaving 12 bases between them. The CDR3 consists of 18 residues.

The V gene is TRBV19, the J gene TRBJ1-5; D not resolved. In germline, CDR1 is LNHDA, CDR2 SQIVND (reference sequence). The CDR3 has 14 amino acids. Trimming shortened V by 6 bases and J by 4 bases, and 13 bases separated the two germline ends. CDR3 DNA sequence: TGTGCCAGTAGAGTTACGGGGTCGAATCAGCCCCAGCATTTT. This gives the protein CASRVTGSNQPQHF. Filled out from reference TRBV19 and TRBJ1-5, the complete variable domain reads DGGITQSPKYLFRKEGQNVTLSCEQNLNHDAMYWYRQDPGQGLRLIYYSQIVNDFQKGDIAEGYSVSREKKESFPLTVTSAQKNPTAFYLCASRVTGSNQPQHFGDGTRLSIL.

The CDR3 region has the DNA TGTGCCAGCAGTTACTTGCGGGGTACCTCTGGAAACACCATATATTTT. This sequence encodes CASSYLRGTSGNTIYF. The chain couples TRBV6-6 to TRBJ1-3; D gene unclear. V shed 1 base and J shed 0 bases, with 10 bases lying between them. The germline gives CDR1 MNHNY, CDR2 SVGAGI (reference sequence). CDR3 length equals 16 residues.

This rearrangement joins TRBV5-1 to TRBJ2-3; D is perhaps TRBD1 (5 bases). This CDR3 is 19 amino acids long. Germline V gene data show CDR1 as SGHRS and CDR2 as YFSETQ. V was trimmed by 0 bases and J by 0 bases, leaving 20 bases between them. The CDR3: CASSLASDTLHSSTDTQYF. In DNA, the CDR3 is TGCGCCAGCAGCTTGGCCTCGGACACCTTACACTCTAGCACAGATACGCAGTATTTT.

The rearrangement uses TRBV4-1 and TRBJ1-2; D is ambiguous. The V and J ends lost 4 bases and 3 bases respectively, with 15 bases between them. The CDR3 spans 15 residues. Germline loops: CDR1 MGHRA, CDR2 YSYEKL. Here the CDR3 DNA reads TGCGCCAGCAGCCCTCAGGACGGGATTGACTATGGCTACACCTTC. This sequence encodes CASSPQDGIDYGYTF.

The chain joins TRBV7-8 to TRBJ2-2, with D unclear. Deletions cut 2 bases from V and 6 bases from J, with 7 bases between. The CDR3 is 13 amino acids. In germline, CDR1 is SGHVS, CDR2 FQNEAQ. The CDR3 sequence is CASSLIGAGELFF. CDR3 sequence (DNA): TGTGCCAGCAGCTTAATAGGAGCCGGGGAGCTGTTTTTT.

CDR3 in DNA: TGCAGCGTTGGACAAAACGAGCAGTACGTC. This encodes CSVGQNEQYV. The gene calls are TRBV29-1 and TRBJ2-7; no clear D gene. Germline CDR1 is SQVTM and CDR2 is ANQGSEA. The V and J ends lost 4 bases and 5 bases respectively, with 6 bases between them. The CDR3 extends over 10 amino acids.

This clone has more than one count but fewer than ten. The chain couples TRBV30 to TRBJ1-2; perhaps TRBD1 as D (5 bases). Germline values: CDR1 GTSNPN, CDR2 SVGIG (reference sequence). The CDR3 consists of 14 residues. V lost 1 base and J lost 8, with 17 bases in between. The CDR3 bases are TGTGCCTGGAGTGGTTCGGAAGGGGTGAAGGGCTACACCTTC. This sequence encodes CAWSGSEGVKGYTF. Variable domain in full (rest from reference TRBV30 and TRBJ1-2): SQTIHQWPATLVQPVGSPLSLECTVEGTSNPNLYWYRQAAGRGLQLLFYSVGIGQISSEVPQNLSASRPQDRQFILSSKKLLLSDSGFYLCAWSGSEGVKGYTFGSGTRLTVV.

CDR3 in amino acids: CASSPRQGGDTEAFF. CDR3 DNA: TGTGCCAGCAGCCCTAGACAGGGTGGGGACACTGAAGCTTTCTTT. The rearrangement links TRBV7-8 to TRBJ1-1; TRBD1 matches 7 bases. Germline V gene sequence: CDR1 SGHVS, CDR2 FQNEAQ. The length of the CDR3 is 15 residues. After removal of 5 bases from V and 3 bases from J, the junction contained 9 bases not matched to a gene.

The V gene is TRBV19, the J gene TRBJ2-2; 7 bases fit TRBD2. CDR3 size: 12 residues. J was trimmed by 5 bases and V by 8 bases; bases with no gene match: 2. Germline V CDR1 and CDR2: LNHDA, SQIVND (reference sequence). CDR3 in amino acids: CASGRGTGELFF. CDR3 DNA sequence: TGTGCCAGTGGGAGGGGAACCGGGGAGCTGTTTTTT.

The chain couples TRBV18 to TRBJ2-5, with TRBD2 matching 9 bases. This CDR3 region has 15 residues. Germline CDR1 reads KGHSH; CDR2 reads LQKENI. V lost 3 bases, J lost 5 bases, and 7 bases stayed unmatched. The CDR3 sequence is CASSPGLAGSETQYF. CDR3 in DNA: TGTGCCAGCTCACCCGGCCTAGCGGGATCTGAGACCCAGTACTTC.

Here the CDR3 reads CASSQPAAGVRYGYTF. The CDR3, as DNA: TGTGCCAGCAGCCAACCAGCGGCAGGAGTCCGCTATGGCTACACCTTC. The chain joins TRBV16 to TRBJ1-2, with unresolved D. The CDR3 totals 16 residues. Germline V CDR1 and CDR2: KGHSY, FQNENV. The V end lost 2 bases, the J end lost 4 bases, and 17 bases lay between the germline ends.

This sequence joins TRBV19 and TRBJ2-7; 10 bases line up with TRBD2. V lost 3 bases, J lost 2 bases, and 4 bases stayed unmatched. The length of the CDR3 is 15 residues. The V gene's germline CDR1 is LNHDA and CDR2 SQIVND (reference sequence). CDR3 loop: CASSIGLAGAYEQYF. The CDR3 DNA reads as TGTGCCAGTAGTATCGGTCTAGCGGGAGCCTACGAGCAGTACTTC.

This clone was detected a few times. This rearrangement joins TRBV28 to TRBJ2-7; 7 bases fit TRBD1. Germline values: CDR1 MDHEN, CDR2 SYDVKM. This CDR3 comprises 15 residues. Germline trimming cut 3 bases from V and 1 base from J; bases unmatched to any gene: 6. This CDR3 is CASSFTGDQSYEQYF. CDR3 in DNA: TGTGCCAGCAGTTTCACAGGGGACCAGTCCTACGAGCAGTACTTC.

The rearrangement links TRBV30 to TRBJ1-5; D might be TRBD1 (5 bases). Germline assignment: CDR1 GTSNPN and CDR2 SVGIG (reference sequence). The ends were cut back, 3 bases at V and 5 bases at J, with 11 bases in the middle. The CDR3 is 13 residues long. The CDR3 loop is CAWSPTEYQPQHF. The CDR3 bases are TGTGCCTGGAGCCCGACAGAGTATCAGCCCCAGCATTTT.

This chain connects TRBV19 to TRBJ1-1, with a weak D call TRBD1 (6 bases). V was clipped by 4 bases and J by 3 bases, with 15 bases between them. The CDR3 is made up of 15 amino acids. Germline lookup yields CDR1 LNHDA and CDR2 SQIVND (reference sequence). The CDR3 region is CASSNHRDLDTEAFF. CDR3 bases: TGTGCCAGTAGTAACCACAGGGATTTGGACACTGAAGCTTTCTTT.